This entry is about one TCR beta chain. The data stem from a study of technical replicates of blood from a few donors. Using immunoSEQ multiplex PCR, the repertoire was profiled, and TCRdb retains in-frame clones only, with some absent. The sample records 60,000 to 90,000 clones, just under 97% being singletons. The sequencing sample was made of T cells isolated from PBMCs. The sequence came from a human donor in good health.

The CDR3 is CAISGAGGLGYNEQFF. The CDR3 DNA follows: TGTGCCATCAGTGGCGCAGGGGGCTTGGGGTACAATGAGCAGTTCTTC. V and J are TRBV10-3 and TRBJ2-1; 8 bases agree with TRBD1. This CDR3 has 16 residues. Germline CDR1 is ENHRY and CDR2 is SYGVKD. V dropped 4 bases and J dropped 4; count of bases not matched to a gene: 9.